This is a list of T cell receptor beta chains from one sample in a study of T-cell reconstitution after alpha-beta-depleted transplantation in children. TCRdb re-analysed the PCR reads in MiXCR, keeping a single row per CDR3 protein. The sample holds approximately 350,000 distinct CDR3 sequences, about 14% seen once. Material: PBMCs, obtained from the stem cell graft. The receptors shown here come from a human donor who donated a stem cell graft to a child with Fanconi anemia. Both conserved end residues are part of each CDR3. Fields, in order: J gene, clone size, D gene, V gene, CDR3 protein, CDR3 DNA. The D gene is left open where the match is weak. Part of the rows lack a size; the others show once, few, many or a class for expanded clones.

j_call: TRBJ2-1; clone_size: -; d_call: TRBD1; v_call: TRBV6-2/TRBV6-3; cdr3_aa: CASCPGTGWNEQFF; cdr3_nt: TGTGCCAGCTGCCCGGGGACAGGTTGGAATGAGCAGTTCTTC
j_call: TRBJ2-5; clone_size: -; d_call: -; v_call: TRBV5-1; cdr3_aa: CASADAQGAAETQYF; cdr3_nt: TGCGCCAGCGCCGACGCACAGGGTGCGGCAGAGACCCAGTACTTC
j_call: TRBJ1-4; clone_size: few; d_call: -; v_call: TRBV2; cdr3_aa: CASSVRVGVYEKLFF; cdr3_nt: TGTGCCAGCAGTGTTCGGGTCGGGGTTTATGAAAAACTGTTTTTT
j_call: TRBJ2-7; clone_size: -; d_call: TRBD1; v_call: TRBV2; cdr3_aa: CASSRDRIYEQYF; cdr3_nt: TGTGCCAGCTCCAGGGACAGAATATACGAGCAGTACTTC
j_call: TRBJ1-6; clone_size: -; d_call: TRBD1; v_call: TRBV20-1; cdr3_aa: CSATQTGFSSYNSPLHF; cdr3_nt: TGCAGTGCTACCCAGACAGGGTTTAGCTCCTATAATTCACCCCTCCACTTT
j_call: TRBJ1-1; clone_size: few; d_call: -; v_call: TRBV2; cdr3_aa: CASSERGVSAFF; cdr3_nt: TGTGCCAGCAGTGAAAGGGGCGTCTCGGCTTTCTTT
j_call: TRBJ1-2; clone_size: many; d_call: -; v_call: TRBV7-9; cdr3_aa: CASSLDSGYTF; cdr3_nt: TGTGCCAGCAGCTTGGACTCCGGCTACACCTTC
j_call: TRBJ1-1; clone_size: -; d_call: -; v_call: TRBV5-1; cdr3_aa: CASRRAGTEAFF; cdr3_nt: TGCGCCAGCCGCCGGGCGGGCACTGAAGCTTTCTTT
j_call: TRBJ2-2; clone_size: -; d_call: -; v_call: TRBV7-6; cdr3_aa: CASSLDQANTGELFF; cdr3_nt: TGTGCCAGCAGCTTAGACCAGGCGAACACCGGGGAGCTGTTTTTT
j_call: TRBJ1-1; clone_size: once; d_call: -; v_call: TRBV11-1; cdr3_aa: CASSSPGASPNTEAFF; cdr3_nt: TGTGCCAGCAGCTCGCCGGGGGCCTCACCGAACACTGAAGCTTTCTTT
j_call: TRBJ1-1; clone_size: -; d_call: -; v_call: TRBV6-1; cdr3_aa: CASRPAYSGEAFF; cdr3_nt: TGTGCCAGCAGGCCGGCTTACTCCGGCGAGGCTTTCTTT
j_call: TRBJ2-1; clone_size: few; d_call: -; v_call: TRBV20-1; cdr3_aa: CSAREATYNEQFF; cdr3_nt: TGCAGTGCTAGAGAGGCGACGTACAATGAGCAGTTCTTC
j_call: TRBJ2-2; clone_size: many; d_call: TRBD2; v_call: TRBV12-3/TRBV12-4; cdr3_aa: CASSSGLAGDGELFF; cdr3_nt: TGTGCCAGCAGTTCCGGACTAGCGGGGGATGGGGAGCTGTTTTTT
j_call: TRBJ2-2; clone_size: -; d_call: TRBD1; v_call: TRBV5-1; cdr3_aa: CASSLGQGYGELFF; cdr3_nt: TGCGCCAGCAGCTTGGGACAGGGTTACGGGGAGCTGTTTTTT
j_call: TRBJ1-6; clone_size: many; d_call: -; v_call: TRBV5-1; cdr3_aa: CASSQQAGTSNSPLHF; cdr3_nt: TGCGCCAGCAGCCAACAGGCTGGTACATCTAATTCACCCCTCCACTTT
j_call: TRBJ1-2; clone_size: many; d_call: -; v_call: TRBV3-1; cdr3_aa: CASSQGGAAGYTF; cdr3_nt: TGTGCCAGCAGCCAAGGGGGGGCCGCTGGCTACACCTTC
j_call: TRBJ1-1; clone_size: many; d_call: -; v_call: TRBV9; cdr3_aa: CASSSSAGALNTEAFF; cdr3_nt: TGTGCCAGCAGCTCCTCTGCAGGGGCCCTGAACACTGAAGCTTTCTTT
j_call: TRBJ2-2; clone_size: -; d_call: -; v_call: TRBV4-2; cdr3_aa: CASSHSTSAGGELFF; cdr3_nt: TGTGCCAGCAGCCATTCGACTTCCGCGGGCGGGGAGCTGTTTTTT
j_call: TRBJ1-6; clone_size: -; d_call: -; v_call: TRBV5-1; cdr3_aa: CASSPGPSLNSPLHF; cdr3_nt: TGCGCCAGCAGCCCGGGACCGAGCCTGAATTCACCCCTCCACTTT
j_call: TRBJ2-3; clone_size: -; d_call: TRBD2; v_call: TRBV2; cdr3_aa: CASSGLAGAADTQYF; cdr3_nt: TGTGCCAGCAGCGGACTAGCGGGGGCTGCAGATACGCAGTATTTT
j_call: TRBJ1-1; clone_size: few; d_call: TRBD1; v_call: TRBV7-6; cdr3_aa: CASSQWTGPGDTEAFF; cdr3_nt: TGTGCCAGCAGCCAATGGACAGGGCCCGGGGACACTGAAGCTTTCTTT
j_call: TRBJ1-2; clone_size: -; d_call: -; v_call: TRBV7-2; cdr3_aa: CASSPRTNYGYTF; cdr3_nt: TGTGCCAGCAGCCCAAGGACCAACTATGGCTACACCTTC
j_call: TRBJ2-5; clone_size: -; d_call: TRBD2; v_call: TRBV7-7; cdr3_aa: CASSFGSSGGETQYF; cdr3_nt: TGTGCTAGCAGCTTCGGTTCTAGCGGGGGGGAGACCCAGTACTTC
j_call: TRBJ2-7; clone_size: few; d_call: -; v_call: TRBV20-1; cdr3_aa: CSAKTSYEQYF; cdr3_nt: TGCAGTGCTAAGACTAGCTACGAGCAGTACTTC
j_call: TRBJ2-1; clone_size: few; d_call: -; v_call: TRBV11-2; cdr3_aa: CASSSTMWNEQFF; cdr3_nt: TGTGCCAGCAGCTCGACAATGTGGAATGAGCAGTTCTTC
j_call: TRBJ1-3; clone_size: -; d_call: -; v_call: TRBV2; cdr3_aa: CASSEARNTIYF; cdr3_nt: TGTGCCAGCAGTGAAGCGAGAAACACCATATATTTT
j_call: TRBJ1-1; clone_size: -; d_call: TRBD1; v_call: TRBV7-2; cdr3_aa: CASSLNPTGFGGEAFF; cdr3_nt: TGTGCCAGCAGCCTGAACCCGACAGGGTTTGGGGGTGAAGCTTTCTTT
j_call: TRBJ2-5; clone_size: many; d_call: TRBD1; v_call: TRBV29-1; cdr3_aa: CSVDRVGETQYF; cdr3_nt: TGCAGCGTGGACAGGGTTGGAGAAACCCAGTACTTC
j_call: TRBJ2-4; clone_size: few; d_call: -; v_call: TRBV18; cdr3_aa: CASSLSAGDIQYF; cdr3_nt: TGTGCCAGCTCCCTCTCGGCGGGCGACATTCAGTACTTC
j_call: TRBJ2-3; clone_size: many; d_call: -; v_call: TRBV12-3/TRBV12-4; cdr3_aa: CASSSTGSRTQYF; cdr3_nt: TGTGCCAGCAGCTCTACAGGGTCCCGTACGCAGTATTTT
j_call: TRBJ1-5; clone_size: many; d_call: TRBD1; v_call: TRBV12-3/TRBV12-4; cdr3_aa: CASRSTTGDSNQPQHF; cdr3_nt: TGTGCCAGCAGATCCACCACAGGGGATAGCAATCAGCCCCAGCATTTT
j_call: TRBJ2-3; clone_size: many; d_call: -; v_call: TRBV29-1; cdr3_aa: CSVDWGNPDTQYF; cdr3_nt: TGCAGCGTTGATTGGGGGAACCCAGATACGCAGTATTTT
j_call: TRBJ1-1; clone_size: -; d_call: TRBD1; v_call: TRBV6-5; cdr3_aa: CASSYSKDTGDTEAFF; cdr3_nt: TGTGCCAGCAGTTACTCGAAGGACACAGGGGACACTGAAGCTTTCTTT
j_call: TRBJ2-2; clone_size: -; d_call: -; v_call: TRBV5-1; cdr3_aa: CASSFGGLGINTGELFF; cdr3_nt: TGCGCCAGCAGCTTCGGGGGACTGGGGATTAACACCGGGGAGCTGTTTTTT
j_call: TRBJ1-1; clone_size: many; d_call: -; v_call: TRBV6-2/TRBV6-3; cdr3_aa: CASSYGRVTEAFF; cdr3_nt: TGTGCCAGCAGTTATGGCAGGGTTACTGAAGCTTTCTTT
j_call: TRBJ2-3; clone_size: many; d_call: TRBD2; v_call: TRBV12-3/TRBV12-4; cdr3_aa: CASSSLAGVSYTQYF; cdr3_nt: TGTGCCAGCAGTTCTCTAGCGGGGGTTTCGTATACGCAGTATTTT
j_call: TRBJ2-3; clone_size: many; d_call: -; v_call: TRBV2; cdr3_aa: CASRGADADTQYF; cdr3_nt: TGTGCCAGCAGGGGGGCAGACGCAGATACGCAGTATTTT
j_call: TRBJ1-2; clone_size: many; d_call: -; v_call: TRBV6-2/TRBV6-3; cdr3_aa: CASTQGSRRDYTF; cdr3_nt: TGTGCCAGCACCCAAGGTTCCAGACGCGACTACACCTTC
j_call: TRBJ2-1; clone_size: few; d_call: TRBD1; v_call: TRBV20-1; cdr3_aa: CSARQGQGYNEQFF; cdr3_nt: TGCAGTGCCCGACAGGGACAGGGTTACAATGAGCAGTTCTTC
j_call: TRBJ1-3; clone_size: many; d_call: -; v_call: TRBV12-3/TRBV12-4; cdr3_aa: CASSLSGAGNTIYF; cdr3_nt: TGCGCCAGCAGCTTGTCCGGAGCTGGAAACACCATATATTTT
j_call: TRBJ2-3; clone_size: -; d_call: TRBD2; v_call: TRBV20-1; cdr3_aa: CSAPLGLASDTQYF; cdr3_nt: TGCAGTGCTCCACTCGGACTAGCCTCAGATACGCAGTATTTT
j_call: TRBJ2-1; clone_size: few; d_call: TRBD1; v_call: TRBV5-1; cdr3_aa: CASSAQGVNSYNEQFF; cdr3_nt: TGCGCCAGCAGCGCACAGGGGGTAAACTCCTACAATGAGCAGTTCTTC
j_call: TRBJ1-1; clone_size: -; d_call: -; v_call: TRBV28; cdr3_aa: CASSLDDLVVNTEAFF; cdr3_nt: TGTGCCAGCAGTTTAGATGATTTGGTGGTGAACACTGAAGCTTTCTTT
j_call: TRBJ1-2; clone_size: few; d_call: TRBD1; v_call: TRBV7-2; cdr3_aa: CASSLDGRGRIGGYTF; cdr3_nt: TGTGCCAGCAGCTTAGACGGCAGGGGGCGAATCGGCGGCTACACCTTC
j_call: TRBJ1-1; clone_size: few; d_call: TRBD1; v_call: TRBV12-3/TRBV12-4; cdr3_aa: CASSRTGRGNTEAFF; cdr3_nt: TGTGCCAGCAGTAGGACAGGGCGAGGGAACACTGAAGCTTTCTTT
j_call: TRBJ1-1; clone_size: -; d_call: -; v_call: TRBV7-9; cdr3_aa: CASSLYSEDTEAFF; cdr3_nt: TGTGCCAGCAGCTTGTACAGTGAGGACACTGAAGCTTTCTTT
j_call: TRBJ2-1; clone_size: few; d_call: TRBD2; v_call: TRBV11-2; cdr3_aa: CASSLEGLAGGEQFF; cdr3_nt: TGTGCCAGCAGCTTAGAGGGACTAGCGGGGGGCGAGCAGTTCTTC
j_call: TRBJ1-4; clone_size: many; d_call: -; v_call: TRBV11-2; cdr3_aa: CASSSTGLDEKLFF; cdr3_nt: TGTGCCAGCAGCTCCACGGGGCTGGATGAAAAACTGTTTTTT